These 19 T cell receptor beta chains originate from one sample sequenced in a study of cytotoxic CD8 clonotypes in ibrutinib-treated CLL. The table came from immunoSEQ multiplex PCR; TCRdb's copy has only in-frame clones and leaves some out. The profile shows more than 300,000 clones, approximately 80% of them singletons. The source material was PBMCs, sampled before ibrutinib treatment. Every receptor here comes from a human donor with chronic lymphocytic leukemia.

The table lists this clone with a count of one. This CDR3 reads CATSRITGGSEKLFF. In nucleotides, the CDR3 is TGTGCCACCAGCAGAATTACAGGGGGCAGTGAAAAACTGTTTTTT. This chain links TRBV15 with TRBJ1-4; 9 positions match TRBD1. Germline V gene sequence: CDR1 LNHNV, CDR2 YYDKDF (reference sequence). The CDR3 loop spans 15 amino acids. With V trimmed by 2 bases and J by 7 bases, 5 bases remained unmatched.

The chain links TRBV19 to TRBJ2-7; D uncertain. Germline V gene data show CDR1 as LNHDA and CDR2 as SQIVND (reference sequence). The CDR3 length is 13 residues. V was pared by 4 bases and J by 0 bases, with 7 bases between. CDR3 protein: CASSTLSSYEQYF. The CDR3 region has the DNA TGTGCCAGTAGTACACTGTCCTCCTACGAGCAGTACTTC.

The V call is TRBV9, the J call TRBJ2-2; 9 bases are a match to TRBD2. Germline assignment: CDR1 SGDLS and CDR2 YYNGEE. This CDR3 is 16 amino acids long. V lost 1 base to trimming and J lost 1 base; unmatched junction nucleotides: 2. CDR3 nucleotide sequence: TGTGCCAGCAGCGTAAGACTAGCGGAGAACACCGGGGAGCTGTTTTTT. It codes for CASSVRLAENTGELFF.

This clone appeared once. The chain couples TRBV4-3 to TRBJ2-3; D gene unclear. The V gene lost 0 bases and the J gene lost 3 bases, with 4 bases spanning the gap. Germline V lookup: CDR1 LGHNA, CDR2 YSLEER. This CDR3 is built from 13 residues. The CDR3: CASSQEWTDTQYF. Here the CDR3 DNA reads TGCGCCAGCAGCCAAGAATGGACAGATACGCAGTATTTT.

The chain links TRBV21-1 to TRBJ2-5. TRBV21-1 is listed as a pseudogene. The length of the CDR3 is 17 residues. The CDR3 loop reads CASSKWGGDRDRETQYF. The CDR3 bases are TGTGCCAGCAGCAAATGGGGGGGTGACAGGGATCGAGAGACCCAGTACTTC.

The J gene is TRBJ2-1, the V gene TRBV5-1, with TRBD2 matching over 13 bases. CDR3 size: 18 residues. V lost 0 bases to trimming and J lost 0 bases; unmatched junction nucleotides: 3. CDR1 is SGHRS, CDR2 YFSETQ, per germline. The CDR3 is CASSLARTSGSSYNEQFF. CDR3 DNA sequence: TGCGCCAGCAGCTTGGCTCGGACTAGCGGGAGCTCCTACAATGAGCAGTTCTTC.

This chain uses TRBV18 with TRBJ2-7, with D maybe TRBD2 (5 bases). The CDR3 runs to 13 residues. Trimming removed 4 bases at V and 4 bases at J, with 11 bases between. Germline V gives CDR1 KGHSH, CDR2 LQKENI. The CDR3 here is CASSRNPGYEQYF. CDR3 bases: TGTGCCAGCTCACGAAACCCGGGGTACGAGCAGTACTTC. The full variable domain, rest sourced from reference TRBV18 and TRBJ2-7, is NAGVMQNPRHLVRRRGQEARLRCSPMKGHSHVYWYRQLPEEGLKFMVYLQKENIIDESGMPKERFSAEFPKEGPSILRIQQVVRGDSAAYFCASSRNPGYEQYFGPGTRLTVT.

The chain combines TRBV4-3 with TRBJ2-5, with 11 nucleotides matching TRBD2. The ends lost 0 bases at V and 3 bases at J; junction bases unmatched: 3. CDR3 length equals 16 residues. Germline V gene sequence: CDR1 LGHNA, CDR2 YSLEER. In DNA, the CDR3 is TGCGCCAGCAGCCAAGAGGTAGCGGGAGGGGAAGAGACCCAGTACTTC. Protein sequence: CASSQEVAGGEETQYF.

The chain recombines TRBV29-1 with TRBJ1-2; 7 bases fit TRBD1. Germline assignment: CDR1 SQVTM and CDR2 ANQGSEA. Unmatched junction bases numbered 3, after V lost 4 bases and J lost 4 bases. The CDR3 contains 12 residues. Here the CDR3 reads CSVAGTVYGYTF. The CDR3, as DNA: TGCAGCGTTGCAGGGACAGTCTATGGCTACACCTTC.

This chain links TRBV30 with TRBJ2-3, with TRBD2 matching over 9 bases. The CDR3 spans 16 residues. V was pared by 0 bases and J by 4 bases, with 8 bases of the junction left unmatched. CDR1 is GTSNPN, CDR2 SVGIG, per germline (reference sequence). CDR3 amino acids: CAWSVGGRAYADTQYF. In DNA, the CDR3 is TGTGCCTGGAGTGTAGGCGGGAGGGCCTACGCAGATACGCAGTATTTT.

This chain uses TRBV5-6 with TRBJ1-5; unclear D gene. Trimming shortened V by 0 bases and J by 10 bases, and 14 bases separated the two germline ends. The CDR3 runs to 14 residues. The germline V gene encodes CDR1 SGHDT and CDR2 YYEEEE. The CDR3 protein is CASSLGGGGYPQHF. The CDR3 region has the DNA TGTGCCAGCAGCTTGGGCGGCGGAGGTTATCCCCAGCATTTT.

This clone occurred once. This rearrangement joins TRBV7-9 to TRBJ1-4; D is possibly TRBD1 (6 bases). Looked up from germline, CDR1 is SEHNR and CDR2 is FQNEAQ (reference sequence). The CDR3 totals 17 residues. V dropped 5 bases and J dropped 4 bases, with 20 bases sitting between them. The CDR3 nucleotides read TGTGCCAGCAGCCTGGGGACACCCGACCCTGTTAATGAAAAACTGTTTTTT. It translates to CASSLGTPDPVNEKLFF.

The chain joins TRBV29-1 to TRBJ1-5; D ambiguous. From germline, CDR1 is SQVTM and CDR2 ANQGSEA. The CDR3 runs to 13 residues. Trimming left V 4 bases short and J 6 bases short, with 13 bases between. The CDR3 protein is CSVGDRSGQPQHF. DNA of the CDR3: TGCAGCGTTGGAGATAGATCTGGTCAGCCCCAGCATTTT. Full variable domain (remainder filled in from reference TRBV29-1 and TRBJ1-5): SAVISQKPSRDICQRGTSLTIQCQVDSQVTMMFWYRQQPGQSLTLIATANQGSEATYESGFVIDKFPISRPNLTFSTLTVSNMSPEDSSIYLCSVGDRSGQPQHFGDGTRLSIL.

The rearrangement uses TRBV4-3 and TRBJ2-3; D is perhaps TRBD1 (6 bases). Germline CDR1 LGHNA, CDR2 YSLEER. The CDR3 loop spans 15 amino acids. Trimming removed 0 bases from V and 5 bases from J, with 12 bases in between. DNA for the CDR3: TGCGCCAGCAGCCAAGACTACAGGGACGGAGATACGCAGTATTTT. Translating it yields CASSQDYRDGDTQYF.

The CDR3 loop reads CASSLGRTLNYGYTF. The CDR3 DNA reads as TGTGCCAGCAGCTTAGGTCGGACACTGAACTATGGCTACACCTTC. The chain uses TRBV7-8 and TRBJ1-2; maybe TRBD1 (5 bases). This CDR3 spans 15 amino acids. V lost 1 base and J lost 2, with 11 bases in between. Germline V gene lookup returns CDR1 SGHVS and CDR2 FQNEAQ.

The rearrangement joins TRBV28 to TRBJ2-1; D gene unclear. Trimming cost V 6 bases and J 8 bases, with 8 bases left between them. The CDR3 runs to 11 residues. Germline CDR1 and CDR2: MDHEN and SYDVKM. The CDR3 sequence is CASREFDEQFF. The CDR3 DNA follows: TGTGCCAGCAGGGAATTCGATGAGCAGTTCTTC.

The rearrangement uses TRBV7-9 and TRBJ2-3; D unclear. Trimming took off 2 bases at V and 7 bases at J, with 7 bases between the two ends. Germline CDR1 SEHNR, CDR2 FQNEAQ (reference sequence). CDR3 length: 12 residues. The CDR3 loop is CASSLTGYTQYF. CDR3 coding DNA: TGTGCCAGCAGCTTAACGGGTTATACGCAGTATTTT.

In this sample, this clone turned up a few times. The V gene is TRBV4-2, the J gene TRBJ2-5; no clear D. Trimming took 5 bases from V and 1 from J, leaving 11 bases between them. CDR1 and CDR2 (germline): LGHNA, YNFKEQ. This CDR3 is 14 amino acids long. The CDR3 DNA sequence: TGTGCCAGCAGCTACACCAGTCTCCAAGAGACCCAGTACTTC. Its translation: CASSYTSLQETQYF.

This chain joins TRBV11-2 and TRBJ1-3; D may be TRBD1 (5 bases). From germline, CDR1 is SGHAT and CDR2 FQNNGV. V lost 5 bases, J lost 4 bases, and 15 bases lay in between. This CDR3 has 15 amino acids. CDR3 amino acids: CASSRRGSGGNTIYF. CDR3 DNA sequence: TGTGCCAGCAGCCGGAGGGGCTCGGGAGGAAACACCATATATTTT.